The next 13 T cell receptor beta chains were all read from a single sample in a study of blood T cell repertoires in COVID-19. Clones were sequenced by immunoSEQ multiplex PCR, and TCRdb holds only the in-frame ones, with some missing. The sample carries hundreds of thousands of clones, approximately 88% recorded once. Sequenced: peripheral blood. These receptors were taken from a man aged 35 to 55 with acute or convalescent COVID-19.

This clone was seen only once. The V gene is TRBV24-1, the J gene TRBJ1-2; 10 bases are a match to TRBD1. CDR1 and CDR2 from the germline V gene are KGHDR and SFDVKD. The length of the CDR3 is 15 residues. V was pared by 9 bases and J by 2 bases, with 8 bases of the junction left unmatched. The CDR3 DNA sequence: TGTGCCACCGCCAATGCGGGACAGGGGAACTATGGCTACACCTTC. It codes for CATANAGQGNYGYTF.

This chain uses TRBV4-1 with TRBJ2-7; no reliable D call. Trimming removed 4 bases from V and 4 bases from J, with 11 bases in between. Germline V lookup: CDR1 MGHRA, CDR2 YSYEKL. The CDR3 length is 13 residues. The CDR3, as DNA: TGCGCCAGCAGCCTCCAATTTGCGTACGAGCAGTACTTC. Its protein is CASSLQFAYEQYF.

The J gene is TRBJ2-1, the V gene TRBV5-1; D may be TRBD2 (6 bases). The CDR3 runs 16 residues. Trimming pared 7 bases from V and 1 base from J, leaving 18 bases between. Germline V CDR1 and CDR2: SGHRS, YFSETQ. This CDR3 reads CASASGGANSYNEQFF. DNA for the CDR3: TGCGCCAGCGCTTCGGGCGGGGCTAATTCCTACAATGAGCAGTTCTTC.

The rearrangement uses TRBV19 and TRBJ1-5; 8 bases agree with TRBD1. CDR1 is LNHDA, CDR2 SQIVND, per germline (reference sequence). Unmatched junction bases numbered 8, after V lost 0 bases and J lost 4 bases. This CDR3 has 17 amino acids. As DNA, the CDR3 is TGTGCCAGTAGTATAGACTCTAGGACAGGGCGGAATCAGCCCCAGCATTTT. As protein: CASSIDSRTGRNQPQHF.

The chain has TRBV29-1 and TRBJ2-5; perhaps TRBD2 as D (5 bases). CDR3 length equals 14 residues. Trimming cost V 7 bases and J 5 bases, with 20 bases left between them. Germline V gene lookup returns CDR1 SQVTM and CDR2 ANQGSEA. The CDR3 DNA follows: TGCAGCGCCAGGACGGACCGACGCGGGGAGACCCAGTACTTC. Residues: CSARTDRRGETQYF.

This CDR3 is CASGAGWTYNEQFF. In nucleotides, the CDR3 is TGTGCCAGCGGGGCAGGGTGGACCTACAATGAGCAGTTCTTC. The V gene is TRBV28, the J gene TRBJ2-1; D may be TRBD1 (5 bases). This CDR3 has 14 amino acids. The V gene's germline CDR1 is MDHEN and CDR2 SYDVKM. Trimming cost V 8 bases and J 2 bases, with 13 bases left between them.

The chain carries TRBV19 and TRBJ2-7, with TRBD1 identical over 11 bases. Germline trimming cut 5 bases from V and 3 bases from J; bases unmatched to any gene: 6. Germline values: CDR1 LNHDA, CDR2 SQIVND (reference sequence). CDR3 size: 15 residues. The CDR3 bases are TGTGCCAGTAGTGGACAGGGGGCTGGCGACTACGAGCAGTACTTC. Protein sequence: CASSGQGAGDYEQYF.

This chain joins TRBV19 and TRBJ1-2, with D tentatively TRBD1 (6 bases). Germline V lookup: CDR1 LNHDA, CDR2 SQIVND (reference sequence). Trimming shortened V by 5 bases and J by 5 bases, and 12 bases separated the two germline ends. The CDR3 has 13 residues. In DNA, the CDR3 is TGTGCCAGTAGTCGGCAGGGACAATATGGCTACACCTTC. Protein product: CASSRQGQYGYTF.

V usage is TRBV6-5 and J usage is TRBJ1-5; no firm D call. CDR3 length equals 13 residues. The germline gives CDR1 MNHEY, CDR2 SVGAGI. V lost 4 bases, J lost 5 bases, and 9 bases lay in between. CDR3 bases: TGTGCCAGCAGTTCGAACAGCCATCAGCCCCAGCATTTT. Its translation is CASSSNSHQPQHF.

This rearrangement joins TRBV28 to TRBJ1-2; D call uncertain. The CDR3 is made up of 15 amino acids. V was pared by 7 bases and J by 4 bases, with 19 bases between. The germline gives CDR1 MDHEN, CDR2 SYDVKM. The CDR3 loop is CASTDPSQQRYGYTF. The CDR3 DNA sequence: TGTGCCAGCACAGACCCAAGTCAGCAGCGCTATGGCTACACCTTC.

DNA for the CDR3: TGTGCCAGTAGTACAACATCCGGGGGTCATGAAAAACTGTTTTTT. It translates to CASSTTSGGHEKLFF. The J gene is TRBJ1-4, the V gene TRBV19; maybe TRBD1 (5 bases). Looked up from germline, CDR1 is LNHDA and CDR2 is SQIVND (reference sequence). Deletions cut 4 bases from V and 6 bases from J, with 15 bases between. The CDR3 sequence is 15 residues long.

The chain recombines TRBV30 with TRBJ1-1, with D unresolved. CDR1 and CDR2 from the germline V gene are GTSNPN and SVGIG (reference sequence). The CDR3 has 12 amino acids. V was pared by 0 bases and J by 8 bases, with 10 bases between. The CDR3 loop reads CAWSVAGREAFF. The CDR3 DNA follows: TGTGCCTGGAGTGTTGCCGGGAGAGAAGCTTTCTTT. Using reference TRBV30 and TRBJ1-1 for the parts outside the CDR3, the full variable domain is SQTIHQWPATLVQPVGSPLSLECTVEGTSNPNLYWYRQAAGRGLQLLFYSVGIGQISSEVPQNLSASRPQDRQFILSSKKLLLSDSGFYLCAWSVAGREAFFGQGTRLTVV.

The genes are TRBV20-1 and TRBJ2-3; D might be TRBD1 (6 bases). The CDR3 extends over 14 amino acids. Trimming stripped 3 bases from V and 0 bases from J, with 10 bases between. The V gene's germline CDR1 is DFQATT and CDR2 SNEGSKA (reference sequence). In DNA, the CDR3 is TGCAGTGCTAGTGGTGGACAGAGCACAGATACGCAGTATTTT. Its protein product is CSASGGQSTDTQYF.